This is a list of T cell receptor beta chains from one sample in a study of CD8 T cells in ankylosing spondylitis. TCRdb reprocessed the 5' RACE reads with MiXCR, giving one entry per CDR3 protein. The sample has about 300,000 distinct CDR3 sequences, under 14% seen once. The sequenced sample was blood, either unsorted or a sorted T cell fraction (not recorded which). The receptors here all came from a female donor with ankylosing spondylitis or in good health (not recorded which). CDR3s leave out the opening cysteine and the closing phenylalanine or tryptophan.

>TRBJ2-1|TRBV5-1
ASSTVGGRPARNEQF
>TRBJ2-7|TRBV10-3
AIRHAGPSSEQY
>TRBJ2-5|TRBV20-1
SARGLAGGRQETQY
>TRBJ1-3|TRBV29-1
SVGLLDRAGNTIY
>TRBJ2-3|TRBV5-6
ASSLVRGASTDTQY
>TRBJ2-5|TRBV7-2
ASSPLPGTPSETQY
>TRBJ2-2|TRBV5-1
ASSLTGEIGELF
>TRBJ1-4|TRBV30
AWTSGLTTNEKLF
>TRBJ2-3|TRBV5-1
ASSPFTGVGNTDTQY
>TRBJ1-2|TRBV4-2
ASSQRDRGGYT
>TRBJ1-2|TRBV15
ATSAAGTGSYGYT
>TRBJ2-1|TRBV20-1
SARARLANEQF
>TRBJ2-1|TRBV20-1
RLIAGGSEQF
>TRBJ2-1|TRBV29-1
SVEASRYNEQF
>TRBJ1-2|TRBV28
ASLRGPNYGYT
>TRBJ2-1|TRBV14
ASSQEYRAWGFSYNEQF
>TRBJ1-1|TRBV15
ATSRDRRVSLNTEAF
>TRBJ1-1|TRBV7-2
ASSLGFTEAF
>TRBJ2-7|TRBV20-1
SARGSEGTPYEQY
>TRBJ2-7|TRBV5-1
ASSLERPPYEQY
>TRBJ1-2|TRBV5-1
ASSSGGSYGYT
>TRBJ1-2|TRBV20-1
SARDQDRSNYGYT
>TRBJ2-1|TRBV30
AWSGSNNEQF
>TRBJ1-1|TRBV12-3/TRBV12-4
ASSLRQGRVDMNTEAF
>TRBJ2-5|TRBV19
ASSMPTATQETQY
>TRBJ1-1|TRBV7-9
ASSFRGWMNTEAF
>TRBJ2-1|TRBV27
ASSLKWGSSYNEQF
>TRBJ2-7|TRBV7-9
ASSPLGAYAYEQY
>TRBJ2-7|TRBV30
AWSVLSGEQEQY
>TRBJ2-3|TRBV20-1
SASPPTWADTQY
>TRBJ2-1|TRBV20-1
SASGLAGEGYSYNEQF
>TRBJ2-3|TRBV5-1
ASSLDYSVPDTQY